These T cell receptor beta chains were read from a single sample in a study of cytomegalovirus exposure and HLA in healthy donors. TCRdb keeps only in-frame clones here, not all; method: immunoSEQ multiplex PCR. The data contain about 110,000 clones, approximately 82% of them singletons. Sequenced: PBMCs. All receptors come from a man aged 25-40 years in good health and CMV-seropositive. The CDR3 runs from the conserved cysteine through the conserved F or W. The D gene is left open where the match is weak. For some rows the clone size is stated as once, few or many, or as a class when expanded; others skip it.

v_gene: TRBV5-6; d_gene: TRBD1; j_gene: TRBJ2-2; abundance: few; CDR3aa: CASSLTGGTGELFF; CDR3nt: TGTGCCAGCAGCTTGACAGGGGGCACCGGGGAGCTGTTTTTT
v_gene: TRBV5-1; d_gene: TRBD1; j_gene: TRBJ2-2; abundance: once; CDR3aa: CASSFGQGEGELFF; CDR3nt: TGCGCCAGCAGCTTCGGGCAGGGGGAAGGGGAGCTGTTTTTT
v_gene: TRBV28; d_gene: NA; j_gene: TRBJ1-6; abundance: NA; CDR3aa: CASSLTPPGGYNSPLHF; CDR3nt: TGTGCCAGCAGCCTAACCCCCCCGGGGGGGTATAATTCACCCCTCCACTTT
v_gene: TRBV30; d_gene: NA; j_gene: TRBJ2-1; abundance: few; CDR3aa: CAWSMSSYNEQFF; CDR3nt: TGTGCCTGGAGTATGAGCTCCTACAATGAGCAGTTCTTC
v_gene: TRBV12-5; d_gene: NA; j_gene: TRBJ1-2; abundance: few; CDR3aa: CASARGRAHGYTF; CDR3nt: TGTGCTAGTGCCCGAGGGAGGGCCCATGGCTACACCTTC
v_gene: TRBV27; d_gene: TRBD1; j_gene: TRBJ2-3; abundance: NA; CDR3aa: CASNDRGGTDTQYF; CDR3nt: TGTGCCAGCAACGACAGGGGTGGCACAGATACGCAGTATTTT
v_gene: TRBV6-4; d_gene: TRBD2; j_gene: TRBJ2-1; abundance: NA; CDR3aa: CASSPGLASNEQFF; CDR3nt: TGTGCCAGCAGCCCCGGACTAGCCTCCAATGAGCAGTTCTTC
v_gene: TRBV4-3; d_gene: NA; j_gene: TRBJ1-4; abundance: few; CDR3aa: CASSQELRGRNEKLFF; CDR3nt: TGCGCCAGCAGCCAAGAACTCAGGGGCCGAAATGAAAAACTGTTTTTT
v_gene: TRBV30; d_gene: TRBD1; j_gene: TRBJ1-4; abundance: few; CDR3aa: CAWTTGGNEKLFF; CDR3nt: TGTGCCTGGACGACAGGGGGGAATGAAAAACTGTTTTTT
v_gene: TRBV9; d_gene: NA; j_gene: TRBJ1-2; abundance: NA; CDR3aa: CASSGYRQAHYGYTF; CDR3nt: TGTGCCAGCAGCGGATACAGGCAGGCCCACTATGGCTACACCTTC
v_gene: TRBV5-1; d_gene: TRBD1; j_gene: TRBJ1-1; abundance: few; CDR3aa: CASSAGTGAWGTEAFF; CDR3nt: TGCGCCAGCAGCGCCGGGACAGGGGCTTGGGGAACTGAAGCTTTCTTT
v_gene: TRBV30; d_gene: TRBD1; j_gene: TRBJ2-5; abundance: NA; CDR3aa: CAWSGGTGRAQETQYF; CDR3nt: TGTGCCTGGAGCGGCGGGACAGGGAGGGCCCAAGAGACCCAGTACTTC
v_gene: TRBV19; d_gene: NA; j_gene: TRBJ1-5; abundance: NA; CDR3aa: CASSSSTGIYSNQPQHF; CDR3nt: TGTGCCAGTAGTTCGTCGACAGGAATTTATAGCAATCAGCCCCAGCATTTT
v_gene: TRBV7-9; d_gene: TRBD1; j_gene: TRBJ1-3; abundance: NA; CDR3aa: CASSLWDRESGNTIYF; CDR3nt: TGTGCCAGCAGCTTGTGGGACAGGGAATCAGGAAACACCATATATTTT
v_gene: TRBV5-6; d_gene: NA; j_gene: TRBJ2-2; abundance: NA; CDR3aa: CASSSTGRLFF; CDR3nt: TGTGCCAGCAGCTCAACAGGAAGGCTGTTTTTT
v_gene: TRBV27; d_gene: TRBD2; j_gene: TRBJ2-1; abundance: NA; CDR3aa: CASSSTGTSIFQGFF; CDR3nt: TGTGCCAGCAGTTCCACCGGGACTAGTATCTTTCAAGGGTTCTTC
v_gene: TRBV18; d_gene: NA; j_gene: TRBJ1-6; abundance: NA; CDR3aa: CASSPIPGLGSPLHF; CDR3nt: TGTGCCAGCTCACCAATCCCGGGGTTAGGGTCACCCCTCCACTTT
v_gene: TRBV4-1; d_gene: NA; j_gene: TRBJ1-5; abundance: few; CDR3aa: CASSQDHSLYSNQPQHF; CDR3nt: TGCGCCAGCAGCCAAGATCACAGTCTCTATAGCAATCAGCCCCAGCATTTT
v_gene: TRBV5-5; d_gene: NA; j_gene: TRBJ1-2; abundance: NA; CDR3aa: CASSLEARAPYGYTF; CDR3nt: TGTGCCAGCAGCTTGGAGGCCAGGGCACCCTATGGCTACACCTTC
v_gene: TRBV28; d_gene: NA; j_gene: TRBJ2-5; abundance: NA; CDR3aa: CASSLVGGQDKETQYF; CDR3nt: TGTGCCAGCAGTTTGGTCGGCGGGCAGGATAAAGAGACCCAGTACTTC
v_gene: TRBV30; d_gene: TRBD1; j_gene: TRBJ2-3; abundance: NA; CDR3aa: CAWSPGQGVADTQYF; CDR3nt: TGTGCCTGGAGTCCGGGACAGGGTGTCGCAGATACGCAGTATTTT
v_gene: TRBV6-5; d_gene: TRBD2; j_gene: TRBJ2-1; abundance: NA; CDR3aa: CASSYRSGRQFF; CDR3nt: TGTGCCAGCAGTTACCGGAGCGGGAGGCAGTTCTTC
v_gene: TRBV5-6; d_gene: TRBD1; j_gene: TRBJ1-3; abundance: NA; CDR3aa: CASTVQGAFGNTIYF; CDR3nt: TGTGCCAGCACCGTACAGGGGGCTTTTGGAAACACCATATATTTT
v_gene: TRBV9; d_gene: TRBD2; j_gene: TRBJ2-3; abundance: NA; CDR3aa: CASSPTISGGRWDGDTQYF; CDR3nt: TGTGCCAGCAGCCCGACCATCAGCGGGGGTCGTTGGGATGGAGATACGCAGTATTTT
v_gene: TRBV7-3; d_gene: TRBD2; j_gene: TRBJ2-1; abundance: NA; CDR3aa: CASSSTSGAYNEQFF; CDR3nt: TGTGCCAGCAGCTCGACTAGCGGGGCCTACAATGAGCAGTTCTTC
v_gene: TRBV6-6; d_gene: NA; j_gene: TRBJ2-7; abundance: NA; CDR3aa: CASSYGRGSSYEQYF; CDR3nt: TGTGCCAGCAGTTACGGCCGGGGTAGCTCCTACGAGCAGTACTTC
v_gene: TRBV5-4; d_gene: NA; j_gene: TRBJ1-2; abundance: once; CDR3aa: CASSLAQGARGYTF; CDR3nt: TGTGCCAGCAGCTTGGCCCAAGGGGCCAGGGGCTACACCTTC
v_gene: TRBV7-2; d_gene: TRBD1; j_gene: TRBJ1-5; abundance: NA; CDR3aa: CASSPTGYNQPQHF; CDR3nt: TGTGCCAGCAGCCCGACAGGGTATAACCAGCCCCAGCATTTT
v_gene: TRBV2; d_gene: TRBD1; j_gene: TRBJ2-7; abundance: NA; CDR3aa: CASSEGNRGAYEQYF; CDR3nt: TGTGCCAGCAGTGAAGGGAACAGGGGAGCCTACGAGCAGTACTTC
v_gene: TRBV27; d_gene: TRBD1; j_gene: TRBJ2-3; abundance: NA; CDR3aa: CASRGQGGDTQYF; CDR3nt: TGTGCCAGCAGGGGACAGGGGGGAGATACGCAGTATTTT
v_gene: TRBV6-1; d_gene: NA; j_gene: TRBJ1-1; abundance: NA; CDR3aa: CASSGQKNTEAFF; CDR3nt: TGTGCCAGCAGTGGGCAGAAGAACACTGAAGCTTTCTTT
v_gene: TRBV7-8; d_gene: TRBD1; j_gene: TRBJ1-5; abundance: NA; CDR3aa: CASSPSGQGSNQPQHF; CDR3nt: TGTGCCAGCAGCCCGTCCGGACAGGGCAGCAATCAGCCCCAGCATTTT